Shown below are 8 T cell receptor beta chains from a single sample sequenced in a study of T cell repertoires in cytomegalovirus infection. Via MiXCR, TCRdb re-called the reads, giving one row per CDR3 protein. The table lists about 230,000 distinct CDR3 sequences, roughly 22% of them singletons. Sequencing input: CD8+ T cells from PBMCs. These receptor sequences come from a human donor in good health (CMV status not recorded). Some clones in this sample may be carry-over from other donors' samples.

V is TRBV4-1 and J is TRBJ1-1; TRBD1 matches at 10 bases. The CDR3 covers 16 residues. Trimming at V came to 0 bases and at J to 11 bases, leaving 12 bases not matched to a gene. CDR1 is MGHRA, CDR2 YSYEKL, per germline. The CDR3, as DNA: TGCGCCAGCAGCCAAGATCGGGGACAGGGGTCCCCTATGGCTTTCTTT. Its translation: CASSQDRGQGSPMAFF.

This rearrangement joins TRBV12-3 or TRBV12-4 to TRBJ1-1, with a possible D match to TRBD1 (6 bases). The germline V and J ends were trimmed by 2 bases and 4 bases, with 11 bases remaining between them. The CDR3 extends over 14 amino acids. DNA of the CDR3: TGTGCCAGCAGTTTAATATCGGGGGCCACTGAAGCTTTCTTT. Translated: CASSLISGATEAFF.

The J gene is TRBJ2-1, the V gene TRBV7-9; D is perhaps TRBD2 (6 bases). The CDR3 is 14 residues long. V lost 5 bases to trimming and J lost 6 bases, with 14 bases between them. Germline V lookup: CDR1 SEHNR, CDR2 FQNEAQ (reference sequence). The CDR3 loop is CASSHLLASNEQFF. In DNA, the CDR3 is TGTGCCAGCAGCCACCTACTAGCTTCCAATGAGCAGTTCTTC.

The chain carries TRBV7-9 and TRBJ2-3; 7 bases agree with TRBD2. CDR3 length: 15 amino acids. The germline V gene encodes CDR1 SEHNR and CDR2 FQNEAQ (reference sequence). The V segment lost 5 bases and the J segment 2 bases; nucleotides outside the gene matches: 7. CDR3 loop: CASSHSAGATDTQYF. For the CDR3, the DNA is TGTGCCAGCAGCCACTCCGCGGGAGCCACAGATACGCAGTATTTT.

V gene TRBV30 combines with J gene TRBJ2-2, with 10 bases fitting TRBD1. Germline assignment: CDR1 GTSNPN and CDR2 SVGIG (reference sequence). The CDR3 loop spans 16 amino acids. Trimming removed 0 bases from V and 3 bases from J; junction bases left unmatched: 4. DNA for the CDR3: TGTGCCTGGAGTGTAGTGGGACAGGGGCACACCGGGGAGCTGTTTTTT. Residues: CAWSVVGQGHTGELFF.

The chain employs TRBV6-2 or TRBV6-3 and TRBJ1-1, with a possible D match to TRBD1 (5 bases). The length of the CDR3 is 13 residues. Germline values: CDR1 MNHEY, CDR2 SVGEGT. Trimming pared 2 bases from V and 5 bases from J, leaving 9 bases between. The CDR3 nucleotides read TGTGCCAGCAGTTACGGGGGGAGGACTGAAGCTTTCTTT. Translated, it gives CASSYGGRTEAFF.

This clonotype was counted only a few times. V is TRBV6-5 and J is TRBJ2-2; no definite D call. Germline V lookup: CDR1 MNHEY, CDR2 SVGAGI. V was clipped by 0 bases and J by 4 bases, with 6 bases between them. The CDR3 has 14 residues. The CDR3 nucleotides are TGTGCCAGCAGTTACTCGAGCCTCACCGGGGAGCTGTTTTTT. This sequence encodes CASSYSSLTGELFF.

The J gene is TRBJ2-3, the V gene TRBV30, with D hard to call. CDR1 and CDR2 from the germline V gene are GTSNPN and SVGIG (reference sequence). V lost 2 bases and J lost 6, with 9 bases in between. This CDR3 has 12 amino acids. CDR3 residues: CAWSLPVDTQYF. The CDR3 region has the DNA TGTGCCTGGAGTCTTCCGGTGGATACGCAGTATTTT. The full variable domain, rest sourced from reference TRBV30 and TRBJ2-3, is SQTIHQWPATLVQPVGSPLSLECTVEGTSNPNLYWYRQAAGRGLQLLFYSVGIGQISSEVPQNLSASRPQDRQFILSSKKLLLSDSGFYLCAWSLPVDTQYFGPGTRLTVL.